Listed below are T cell receptor beta chains from one sample, sequenced in a study of blood T cell repertoires in COVID-19. The table came from immunoSEQ multiplex PCR; TCRdb's copy has only in-frame clones and leaves some out. The sample contains some 400,000 clones, 90% of which appear only once. Material: peripheral blood. These receptors were collected from a man aged 18-30 years with active or convalescent COVID-19. Both conserved end residues are part of each CDR3. Fields, in order: J gene, V gene, clone size, D gene, CDR3 DNA, CDR3 protein. The D gene is left open where the match is weak. Clone size is stated in some rows and not others, as once, few, many or a class when expanded.

>TRBJ2-7|TRBV29-1|NA|NA
TGCAGCGTTGAGAGGCAGGACACCTACGAGCAGTACTTC
CSVERQDTYEQYF
>TRBJ2-1|TRBV6-4|NA|TRBD2
TGTGCCAGCAGTGACGCGGGAGGCGGTCAGAATGAGCAGTTCTTC
CASSDAGGGQNEQFF
>TRBJ2-1|TRBV24-1|NA|TRBD2
TGTGCCACCAGTGATTTGGGGGGACTAGCGACCTTAAATGAGCAGTTCTTC
CATSDLGGLATLNEQFF
>TRBJ2-5|TRBV28|NA|TRBD1
TGTGCCAGCTGCTTAGGACTGACAGGGTCGGGAGAGACCCAGTACTTC
CASCLGLTGSGETQYF
>TRBJ1-4|TRBV28|NA|NA
TGTGCCAGCAGTACTCGGGGAAAACTGTTTTTT
CASSTRGKLFF
>TRBJ2-7|TRBV27|NA|NA
TGTGCCAGCAGTCCGGTGGGGGCTTACGAGCAGTACTTC
CASSPVGAYEQYF
>TRBJ2-1|TRBV7-8|NA|TRBD2
TGTGCCAGCAGCTTAGATAGCGGGAGGGTATACAATGAGCAGTTCTTC
CASSLDSGRVYNEQFF
>TRBJ1-2|TRBV30|NA|NA
TGTGCCTGGAGCCATTATGGCTACACCTTC
CAWSHYGYTF
>TRBJ2-7|TRBV11-1|NA|TRBD1
TGTGCCAGCGCCCCCCCACAGGGGACGTACGAGCAGTACTTC
CASAPPQGTYEQYF
>TRBJ2-7|TRBV12-3/TRBV12-4|NA|NA
TGTGCCAGCAGTCCTTGGGAGGACTACGAGCAGTACTTC
CASSPWEDYEQYF
>TRBJ2-1|TRBV6-5|once|NA
TGTGCCAGCAGTTACCCGGGCGGGACGGGGCAGTTCTTC
CASSYPGGTGQFF
>TRBJ2-7|TRBV10-2|NA|TRBD1
TGCGCCAGCAGTAAAGGGACAGGGGCCTACGAGCAGTACTTC
CASSKGTGAYEQYF
>TRBJ1-2|TRBV5-4|NA|TRBD1
TGTGCCAGCAGCCCTGGGACAGGGGCGCCCGGGGGATATGGCTACACCTTC
CASSPGTGAPGGYGYTF
>TRBJ2-5|TRBV15|NA|NA
TGTGCCACCAGCAGAGATTGGGGGGGCCGGGAGACCCAGTACTTC
CATSRDWGGRETQYF
>TRBJ1-2|TRBV7-9|NA|TRBD1
TGTGCCAGCAGCCCGGGGACAGACTCCTATGGCTACACCTTC
CASSPGTDSYGYTF
>TRBJ1-5|TRBV18|once|NA
TGTGCCAGCTCACCGGGCGGGGCCGCTTGGCAGCCCCAGCATTTT
CASSPGGAAWQPQHF
>TRBJ1-2|TRBV4-1|NA|NA
TGCGCCAGCAGGGAGACAGGAAACTATGGCTACACCTTC
CASRETGNYGYTF
>TRBJ2-7|TRBV6-5|NA|NA
TGTGCCAGCAGTTACGGTTCGGGCTACGAGCAGTACTTC
CASSYGSGYEQYF
>TRBJ2-3|TRBV19|NA|NA
TGTGCCAGTAGTATCATGGTTCAGGCTACCTTAGATACGCAGTATTTT
CASSIMVQATLDTQYF
>TRBJ2-1|TRBV11-2|NA|NA
TGTGCCAGCAGCTCGTTCAGTTACAATGAGCAGTTCTTC
CASSSFSYNEQFF
>TRBJ1-2|TRBV7-9|NA|NA
TGTGCCAGCAGCGTCACCTCAGGGGATGGCTACACCTTC
CASSVTSGDGYTF
>TRBJ2-7|TRBV5-1|NA|NA
TGCGCCAGCAGTAGGCAGGATAACTACGAGCAGTACTTC
CASSRQDNYEQYF
>TRBJ1-4|TRBV19|NA|TRBD1
TGTGCCAGTAGAGTGACAGGGGGGAGCGAAAAACTGTTTTTT
CASRVTGGSEKLFF
>TRBJ2-1|TRBV6-4|NA|NA
TGTGCCAGCAGTGACTCTAGCAACGATGAGCAGTTCTTC
CASSDSSNDEQFF
>TRBJ1-6|TRBV10-3|NA|NA
TGTGCCATCAGTACCTTAAGTAGAGACAAAAATTCACCCCTCCACTTT
CAISTLSRDKNSPLHF
>TRBJ2-3|TRBV7-6|NA|TRBD2
TGTGCCAGCAGCTTAGCCTCCCCACTAGCGGGTCGCACAGATACGCAGTATTTT
CASSLASPLAGRTDTQYF
>TRBJ2-1|TRBV7-3|once|TRBD2
TGTGCCAGCAGCTTAATGGCTAGCGGTAGCTCCTACAATGAGCAGTTCTTC
CASSLMASGSSYNEQFF
>TRBJ2-7|TRBV27|NA|TRBD1
TGTGCCAGCAGTCCGACCCGGGACAGGAGCTCCTACGAGCAGTACTTC
CASSPTRDRSSYEQYF
>TRBJ1-1|TRBV11-3|once|NA
TGTGCCAGCAGCTTAGGGCGGTACACTGAAGCTTTCTTT
CASSLGRYTEAFF
>TRBJ2-2|TRBV3-1/TRBV3-2|once|NA
TGTGCCAGCAGCCAAGCCGGGGGAACCGGGGAGCTGTTTTTT
CASSQAGGTGELFF
>TRBJ2-7|TRBV4-3|NA|NA
TGCGCCAGCAGCCAAGATACCCAGGGGACCGAGCAGTACTTC
CASSQDTQGTEQYF
>TRBJ1-4|TRBV9|NA|NA
TGTGCCAGCAGCGACGACAGACCTAATGAAAAACTGTTTTTT
CASSDDRPNEKLFF
>TRBJ2-7|TRBV6-2/TRBV6-3|NA|TRBD2
TGTGCCAGCAGTTACGGGACTAGCGGGAGTGACGAGCAGTACTTC
CASSYGTSGSDEQYF
>TRBJ2-1|TRBV15|NA|NA
TGTGCCACCAGCAGAGCAGGCGAGTACTACAATGAGCAGTTCTTC
CATSRAGEYYNEQFF
>TRBJ2-1|TRBV5-6|NA|NA
TGTGCCAGCAGCTTGACCAAACTACCCAGCTCCTACAATGAGCAGTTCTTC
CASSLTKLPSSYNEQFF
>TRBJ1-2|TRBV28|NA|NA
TGTGCCAGCAGTTCAGGGGTTGGCGGCTACACCTTC
CASSSGVGGYTF
>TRBJ2-3|TRBV28|NA|TRBD1
TGTGCCAGCAGGAAAGGGGGCTACCTCGCAGATACGCAGTATTTT
CASRKGGYLADTQYF
>TRBJ2-7|TRBV7-9|NA|NA
TGTGCCAGCAGCTTCGCAGGGGACTACGAGCAGTACTTC
CASSFAGDYEQYF
>TRBJ2-7|TRBV4-3|NA|TRBD1
TGCGCCAGCAGCCAAGCCACCGCAGGGGGCTCCTACGAGCAGTACTTC
CASSQATAGGSYEQYF
>TRBJ1-5|TRBV28|once|TRBD1
TGTGCCAGCAGTCCGGGACAGGTTAGCAATCAGCCCCAGCATTTT
CASSPGQVSNQPQHF
>TRBJ2-2|TRBV9|NA|TRBD2
TGTGCCAGCAGCGTAGGGCTAGCGGGGGGCGCCACCCCGGGCACCGGGGAGCTGTTTTTT
CASSVGLAGGATPGTGELFF
>TRBJ2-1|TRBV6-5|NA|NA
TGTGCCAGCAGTTACTCTCCAGCGGCCCCTGGAAATGAGCAGTTCTTC
CASSYSPAAPGNEQFF
>TRBJ2-2|TRBV7-6|NA|NA
TGTGCCAGCAGCTTTTCAGGGTACACCGGGGAGCTGTTTTTT
CASSFSGYTGELFF
>TRBJ2-5|TRBV28|once|TRBD1
TGTGCCAGCAGTTGGTCCTGGGGCATCGGACAGGGTATAGAGACCCAGTACTTC
CASSWSWGIGQGIETQYF
>TRBJ2-7|TRBV4-1|NA|NA
TGCGCCAGCAGCCTAACGACAGACTCCTACGAGCAGTACTTC
CASSLTTDSYEQYF
>TRBJ1-2|TRBV5-6|NA|TRBD1
TGTGCCAGCAGCTTAGGGACAGCTCAGGGCTACACCTTC
CASSLGTAQGYTF
>TRBJ2-7|TRBV4-3|NA|TRBD1
TGCGCCAGCAGCCAAAACCCCTGGACAGGGAGCAGCGAGCAGTACTTC
CASSQNPWTGSSEQYF
>TRBJ1-5|TRBV9|once|TRBD1
TGTGCCAGCAGGACGGACAGGGCTGGGAATCAGCCCCAGCATTTT
CASRTDRAGNQPQHF
>TRBJ1-5|TRBV3-1/TRBV3-2|NA|NA
TGTGCCAGCAGCCATGGAGGGAGTAGCAATCAGCCCCAGCATTTT
CASSHGGSSNQPQHF
>TRBJ2-4|TRBV28|NA|TRBD2
TGTGCCAGCTCGGGGGGAGGAAACATTCAGTACTTC
CASSGGGNIQYF
>TRBJ1-2|TRBV3-1/TRBV3-2|NA|NA
TGTGCCAGCAGCCAAGAATCTTCGCCCCGGGGCTACACCTTC
CASSQESSPRGYTF
>TRBJ1-3|TRBV4-2|NA|NA
TGTGCCAGCAGCCAAAAAAAGAGCTCTGGAAACACCATATATTTT
CASSQKKSSGNTIYF
>TRBJ1-1|TRBV19|NA|NA
TGTGCCAGTAGTATCATGTGGGGCTCTGAAGCTTTCTTT
CASSIMWGSEAFF